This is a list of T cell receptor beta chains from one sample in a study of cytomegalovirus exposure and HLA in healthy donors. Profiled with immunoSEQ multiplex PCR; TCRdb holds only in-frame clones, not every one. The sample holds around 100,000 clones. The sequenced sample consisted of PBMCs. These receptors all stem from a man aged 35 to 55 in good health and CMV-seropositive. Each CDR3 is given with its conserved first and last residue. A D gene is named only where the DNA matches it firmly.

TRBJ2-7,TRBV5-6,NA,TGTGCCAGCAGCCGCCCCCGGGGGAATGCCTACGAGCAGTACTTC,CASSRPRGNAYEQYF
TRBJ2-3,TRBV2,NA,TGTGCCAGCGGTCGTGGAGGGTCCTTAGATACGCAGTATTTT,CASGRGGSLDTQYF
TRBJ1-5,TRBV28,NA,TGTGCCAGCAGTTTAAGGAGGGGCAATCAGCCCCAGCATTTT,CASSLRRGNQPQHF
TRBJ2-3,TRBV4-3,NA,TGCGCCAGCAGCCAAGACTCGCTACCCACAGATACGCAGTATTTT,CASSQDSLPTDTQYF
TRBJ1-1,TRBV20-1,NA,TGCAGTGCTAATAGGAACACTGAAGCTTTCTTT,CSANRNTEAFF
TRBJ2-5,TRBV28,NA,TGTGCCAGCACTAGACGGAGCTCATACCAAGAGACCCAGTACTTC,CASTRRSSYQETQYF
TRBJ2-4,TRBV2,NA,TGTGCCAGCCTGGGACTAGCCAAAAACATTCAGTACTTC,CASLGLAKNIQYF
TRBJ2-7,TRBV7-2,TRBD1,TGTGCCAGCAGCCCGGGACAGACCCACGAGCAGTACTTC,CASSPGQTHEQYF
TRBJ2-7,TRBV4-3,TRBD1,TGCGCCAGCAGCCAAGATCGCTGGGCAGGGGGCGTCGAGCAGTACTTC,CASSQDRWAGGVEQYF
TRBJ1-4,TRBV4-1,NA,TGCGCCAGCAGCCCAACTCAATGGGGCGTTGAAAAACTGTTTTTT,CASSPTQWGVEKLFF
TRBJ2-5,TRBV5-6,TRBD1,TGTGCCAGCACTATAAGGGGGCGAGAGACCCAGTACTTC,CASTIRGRETQYF
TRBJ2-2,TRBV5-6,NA,TGTGCCAGCAGCTTCATCGGGAGAGGGAACACCGGGGAGCTGTTTTTT,CASSFIGRGNTGELFF
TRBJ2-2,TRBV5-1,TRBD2,TGCGCCAGCAGCCCCTTGGCTCTAGCGGGAGGACAGCGGTCTCTGCGGGAGCTGTTTTTT,CASSPLALAGGQRSLRELFF
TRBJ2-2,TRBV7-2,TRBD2,TGTGCCAGCAGCTCCTCTAGCGGGAGGCGGACCGGGGAGCTGTTTTTT,CASSSSSGRRTGELFF
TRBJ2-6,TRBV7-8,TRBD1,TGTGCCAGCAGCTTTGGGTTCGGTGACAGGGTCGCCGGGGCCAACGTCCTGACTTTC,CASSFGFGDRVAGANVLTF
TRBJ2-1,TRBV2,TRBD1,TGTGCCAGCAGTGTGAGAGGGGGCACCTACAATGAGCAGTTCTTC,CASSVRGGTYNEQFF
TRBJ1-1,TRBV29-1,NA,TGCAGCGTTCCTAGACCGGGACTTTCAAATACTGAAGCTTTCTTT,CSVPRPGLSNTEAFF
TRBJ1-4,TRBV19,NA,TGTGCCAGCAGGGAGGCAACTAATGAAAAACTGTTTTTT,CASREATNEKLFF
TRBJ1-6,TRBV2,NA,TGTGCCAGCAGTTTCAGGGTGTCCTCACCCCTCCACTTT,CASSFRVSSPLHF
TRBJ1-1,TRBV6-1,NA,TGTGCCAGCAGTGCCGGCCCCGGGACTCTAAAGACTGAAGCTTTCTTT,CASSAGPGTLKTEAFF
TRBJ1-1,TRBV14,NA,TGTGCCAGCAGCGCAGGATCGAACACTGAAGCTTTCTTT,CASSAGSNTEAFF
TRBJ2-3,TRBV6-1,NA,TGTGCCAGCAGTGAAGCGCTGGGAGATAGCGCGCAGTATTTT,CASSEALGDSAQYF
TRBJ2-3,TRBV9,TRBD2,TGTGCCAGCAGCGTAGAACACGGACTAGCGGGAGGAGGTACGCAGTATTTT,CASSVEHGLAGGGTQYF
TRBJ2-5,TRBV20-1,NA,TGCAGTGCCCTCAGTCTGGAGACCCAGTACTTC,CSALSLETQYF
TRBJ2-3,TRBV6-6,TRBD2,TGTGCCAGCAGCCACGGGGGGTCTGGGACAGATACGCAGTATTTT,CASSHGGSGTDTQYF
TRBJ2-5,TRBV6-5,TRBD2,TGTGCCAGCAGTTTGACTAGCGGTGCCCAAGAGACCCAGTACTTC,CASSLTSGAQETQYF
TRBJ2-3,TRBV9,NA,TGTGCCAGCAGCCCTAACCCCCAGGCGGATACGCAGTATTTT,CASSPNPQADTQYF
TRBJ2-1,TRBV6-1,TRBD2,TGTGCCAGCAGTGACGGGGGGACCTCCTACAATGAGCAGTTCTTC,CASSDGGTSYNEQFF
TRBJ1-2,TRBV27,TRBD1,TGTGCCAGCAGAAAGTCCGGGACAGGGAACTATGGCTACACCTTC,CASRKSGTGNYGYTF
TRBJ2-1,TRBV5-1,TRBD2,TGCGCCAGCAGCTCCGGGACTAGCGACTACAATGAGCAGTTCTTC,CASSSGTSDYNEQFF
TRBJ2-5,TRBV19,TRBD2,TGTGCCACCTCCTCGGGAGGGATTGAGACCCAGTACTTC,CATSSGGIETQYF
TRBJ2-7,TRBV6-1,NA,TGTGCCAGCAGCACTGGGAGAGACCGCGAGCAGTACTTC,CASSTGRDREQYF
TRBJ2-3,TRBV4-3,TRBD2,TGCGCCAGCAGCCGACGGACTAGCGGGACTGACACAGATACGCAGTATTTT,CASSRRTSGTDTDTQYF
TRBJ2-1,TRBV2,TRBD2,TGTGCCAGCAAACCGGGACTAGTGCATGAGCAGTTCTTC,CASKPGLVHEQFF
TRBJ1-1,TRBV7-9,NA,TGTGCCAGCAGCTTTGGCAGTTACACTGAAGCTTTCTTT,CASSFGSYTEAFF
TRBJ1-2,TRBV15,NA,TGTGCCACCAGCAGAGTCTTAACGGGGATGCTCGGGGGCTACACCTTC,CATSRVLTGMLGGYTF
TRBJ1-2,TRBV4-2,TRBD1,TGTGCCAGCAGCCAAGATTCGGGGCCCGACAGGGGCGCCTTC,CASSQDSGPDRGAF